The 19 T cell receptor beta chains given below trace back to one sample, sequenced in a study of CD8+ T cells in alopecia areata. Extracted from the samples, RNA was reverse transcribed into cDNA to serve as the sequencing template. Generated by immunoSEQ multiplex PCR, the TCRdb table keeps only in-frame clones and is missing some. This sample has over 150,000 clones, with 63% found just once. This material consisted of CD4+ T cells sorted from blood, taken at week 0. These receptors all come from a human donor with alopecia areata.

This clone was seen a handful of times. The CDR3 DNA follows: TGTGCCTCTTCCCGGGGCGGAAATGCAAACTATGGCTACACCTTC. It codes for CASSRGGNANYGYTF. The rearrangement links TRBV10-3 to TRBJ1-2; possibly TRBD1 for D (5 bases). Trimming took 11 bases from V and 2 from J, leaving 21 bases between them. Germline CDR1 and CDR2: ENHRY and SYGVKD. The CDR3 contains 15 residues.

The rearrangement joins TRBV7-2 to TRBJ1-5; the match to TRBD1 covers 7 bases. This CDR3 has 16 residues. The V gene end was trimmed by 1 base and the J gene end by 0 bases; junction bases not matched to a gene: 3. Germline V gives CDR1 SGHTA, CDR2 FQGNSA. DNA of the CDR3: TGTGCCAGCAGCTTAGAGGGGACAGTTAGCAATCAGCCCCAGCATTTT. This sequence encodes CASSLEGTVSNQPQHF.

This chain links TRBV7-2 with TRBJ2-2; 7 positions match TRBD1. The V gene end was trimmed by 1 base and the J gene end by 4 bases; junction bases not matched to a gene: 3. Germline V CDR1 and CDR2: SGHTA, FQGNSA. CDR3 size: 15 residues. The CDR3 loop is CASSLGQGGTGELFF. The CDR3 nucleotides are TGTGCCAGCAGCTTAGGACAGGGTGGCACCGGGGAGCTGTTTTTT.

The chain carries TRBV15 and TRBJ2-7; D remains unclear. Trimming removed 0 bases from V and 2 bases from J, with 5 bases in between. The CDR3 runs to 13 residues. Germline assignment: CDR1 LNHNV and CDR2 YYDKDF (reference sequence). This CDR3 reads CATSRDRPYEQYF. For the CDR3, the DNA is TGTGCCACCAGCAGAGATCGCCCCTACGAGCAGTACTTC.

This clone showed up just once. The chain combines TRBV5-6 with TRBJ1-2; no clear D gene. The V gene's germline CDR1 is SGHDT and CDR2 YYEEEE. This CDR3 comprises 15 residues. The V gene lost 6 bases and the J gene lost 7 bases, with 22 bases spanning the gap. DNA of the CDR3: TGTGCCAGCACCCTTGATGACTCCCCAGAGGGTGGCTACACCTTC. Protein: CASTLDDSPEGGYTF.

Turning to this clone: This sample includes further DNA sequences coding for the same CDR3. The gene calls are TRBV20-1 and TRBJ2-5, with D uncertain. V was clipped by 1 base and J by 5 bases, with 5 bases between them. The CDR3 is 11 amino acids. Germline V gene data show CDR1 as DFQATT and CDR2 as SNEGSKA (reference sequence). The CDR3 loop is CSARALETQYF. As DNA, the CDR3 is TGCAGTGCTAGAGCATTGGAGACCCAGTACTTC.

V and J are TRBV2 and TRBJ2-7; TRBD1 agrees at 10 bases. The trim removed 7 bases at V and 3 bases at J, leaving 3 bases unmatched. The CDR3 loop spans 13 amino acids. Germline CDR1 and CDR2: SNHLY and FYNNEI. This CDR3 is CASMGQGFYEQYF. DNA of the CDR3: TGTGCCAGCATGGGACAGGGGTTCTACGAGCAGTACTTC. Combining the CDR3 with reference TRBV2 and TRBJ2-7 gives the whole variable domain EPEVTQTPSHQVTQMGQEVILRCVPISNHLYFYWYRQILGQKVEFLVSFYNNEISEKSEIFDDQFSVERPDGSNFTLKIRSTKLEDSAMYFCASMGQGFYEQYFGPGTRLTVT.

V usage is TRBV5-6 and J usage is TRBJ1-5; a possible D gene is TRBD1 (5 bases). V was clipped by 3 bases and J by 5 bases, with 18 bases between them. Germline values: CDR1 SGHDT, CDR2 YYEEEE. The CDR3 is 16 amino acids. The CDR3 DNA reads TGTGCCAGCAGCTCAACACGGAACCAGGGATATCAGCCCCAGCATTTT. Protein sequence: CASSSTRNQGYQPQHF.

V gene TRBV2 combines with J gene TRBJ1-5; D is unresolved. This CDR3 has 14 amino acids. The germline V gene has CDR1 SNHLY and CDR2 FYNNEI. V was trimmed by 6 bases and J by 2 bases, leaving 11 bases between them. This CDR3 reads CASRAEMGNQPQHF. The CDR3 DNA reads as TGTGCCAGCAGAGCAGAAATGGGCAATCAGCCCCAGCATTTT.

The CDR3 nucleotides are TGTGCCAGCATAAGGGATGGTGGCTACACCTTC. It codes for CASIRDGGYTF. The rearrangement uses TRBV6-6 and TRBJ1-2; the D is unclear. Germline V gene sequence: CDR1 MNHNY, CDR2 SVGAGI (reference sequence). Trimming left V 7 bases short and J 7 bases short, with 10 bases between. The CDR3 loop spans 11 amino acids.

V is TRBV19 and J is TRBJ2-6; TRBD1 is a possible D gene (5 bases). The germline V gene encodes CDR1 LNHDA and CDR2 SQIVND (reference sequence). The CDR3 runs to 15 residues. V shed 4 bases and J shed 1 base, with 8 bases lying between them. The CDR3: CASSTQESGANVLTF. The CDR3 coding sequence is TGTGCCAGTAGTACACAGGAGTCTGGGGCCAACGTCCTGACTTTC. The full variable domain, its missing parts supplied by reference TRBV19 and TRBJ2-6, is DGGITQSPKYLFRKEGQNVTLSCEQNLNHDAMYWYRQDPGQGLRLIYYSQIVNDFQKGDIAEGYSVSREKKESFPLTVTSAQKNPTAFYLCASSTQESGANVLTFGAGSRLTVL.

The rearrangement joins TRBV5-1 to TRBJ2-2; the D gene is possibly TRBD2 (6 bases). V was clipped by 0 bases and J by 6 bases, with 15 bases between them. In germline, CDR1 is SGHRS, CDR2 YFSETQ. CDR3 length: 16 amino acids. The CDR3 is CASSLAGTLSAGELFF. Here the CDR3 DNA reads TGCGCCAGCAGCTTGGCCGGGACTCTCTCGGCCGGGGAGCTGTTTTTT.

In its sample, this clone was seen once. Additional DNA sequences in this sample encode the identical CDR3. CDR3 coding DNA: TGTGCCTGGAGCAGGACACAAGAGACCCAGTACTTC. Encoded protein: CAWSRTQETQYF. This chain connects TRBV30 to TRBJ2-5, with D possibly being TRBD1 (5 bases). CDR1 is GTSNPN and CDR2 is SVGIG in the germline V gene (reference sequence). The CDR3 contains 12 residues. V was trimmed by 3 bases and J by 2 bases, leaving 7 bases between them.

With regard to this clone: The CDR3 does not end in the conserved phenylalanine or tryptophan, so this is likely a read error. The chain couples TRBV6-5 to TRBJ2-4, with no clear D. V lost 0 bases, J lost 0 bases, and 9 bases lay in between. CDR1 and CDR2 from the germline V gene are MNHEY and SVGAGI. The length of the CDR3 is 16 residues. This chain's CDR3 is CASSYSRSLAKNIQYL. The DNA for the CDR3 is TGTGCCAGCAGTTACTCCCGTTCCTTAGCCAAAAACATTCAGTACCTC.

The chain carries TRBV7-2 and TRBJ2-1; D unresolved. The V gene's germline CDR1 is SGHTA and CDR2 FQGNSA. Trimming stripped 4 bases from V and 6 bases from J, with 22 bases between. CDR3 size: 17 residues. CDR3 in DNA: TGTGCCAGCAGCTACCGAACGGAAGGAATAGGTCGCAATGAGCAGTTCTTC. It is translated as CASSYRTEGIGRNEQFF.

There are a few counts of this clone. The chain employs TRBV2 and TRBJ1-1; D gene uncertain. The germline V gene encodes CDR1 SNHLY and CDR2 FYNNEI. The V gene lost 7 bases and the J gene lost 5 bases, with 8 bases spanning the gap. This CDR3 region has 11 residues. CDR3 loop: CASTLRTEAFF. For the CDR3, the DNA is TGTGCCAGCACTCTCCGGACTGAAGCTTTCTTT.

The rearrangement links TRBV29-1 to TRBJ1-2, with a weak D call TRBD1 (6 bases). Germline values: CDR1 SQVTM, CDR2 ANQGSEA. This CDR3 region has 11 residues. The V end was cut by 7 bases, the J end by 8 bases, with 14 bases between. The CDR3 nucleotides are TGCAGCGCTAACAGGGCCCACGGCTACACCTTC. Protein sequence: CSANRAHGYTF.

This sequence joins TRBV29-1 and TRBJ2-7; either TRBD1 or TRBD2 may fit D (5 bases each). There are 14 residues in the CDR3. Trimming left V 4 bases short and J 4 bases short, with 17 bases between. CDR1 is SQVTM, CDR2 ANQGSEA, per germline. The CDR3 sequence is CSVGGLGRDYEQYF. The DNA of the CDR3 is TGCAGCGTTGGGGGGTTGGGAAGGGATTACGAGCAGTACTTC.

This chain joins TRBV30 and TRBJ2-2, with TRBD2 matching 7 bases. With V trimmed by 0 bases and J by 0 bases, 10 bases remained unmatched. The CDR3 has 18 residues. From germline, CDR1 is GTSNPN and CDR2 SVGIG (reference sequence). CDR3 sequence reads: CAWSVSLRDYANTGELFF. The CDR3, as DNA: TGTGCCTGGAGTGTATCCCTCAGGGACTACGCGAACACCGGGGAGCTGTTTTTT.